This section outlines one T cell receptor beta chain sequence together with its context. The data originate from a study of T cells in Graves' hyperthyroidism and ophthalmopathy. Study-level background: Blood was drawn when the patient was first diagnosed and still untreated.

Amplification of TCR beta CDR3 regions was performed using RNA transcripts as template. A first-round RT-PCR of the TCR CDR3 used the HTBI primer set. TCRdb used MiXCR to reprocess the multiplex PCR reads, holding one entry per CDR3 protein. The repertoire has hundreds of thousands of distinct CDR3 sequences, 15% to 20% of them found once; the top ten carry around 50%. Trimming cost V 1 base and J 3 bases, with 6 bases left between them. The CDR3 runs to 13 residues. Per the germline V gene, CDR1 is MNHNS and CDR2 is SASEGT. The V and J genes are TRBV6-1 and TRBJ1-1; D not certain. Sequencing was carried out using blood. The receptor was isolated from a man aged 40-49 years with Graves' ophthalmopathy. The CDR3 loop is CASSEDWDTEAFF. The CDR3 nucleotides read TGTGCCAGCAGTGAAGACTGGGACACTGAAGCTTTCTTT.